A selection of T cell receptor beta chains follows, all from one sample in a study of T cell responses to AZD1222 COVID-19 vaccine. Sequencing was performed with immunoSEQ multiplex PCR; in TCRdb, only in-frame clones are kept and a portion is missing. There are fewer than 30,000 clones in the sample; roughly 78% occur only once, and 5.8% lies in the top ten. The sequencing used peripheral blood, collected on day 0 of AZD1222 vaccination. The receptors were gathered from an adult in good health. Each CDR3 is given with its conserved first and last residue. Each record gives: CDR3 length, V gene, D gene, clone size, J gene, CDR3 DNA, CDR3 protein. D genes are given only for firm matches. Size values are once, few and many counts, or a class for expanded clones, and some rows have none.

>13|TRBV7-8|NA|NA|TRBJ2-3
TGTGCCAGCGGGAAATACGGCACAGATACGCAGTATTTT
CASGKYGTDTQYF
>14|TRBV6-1|NA|NA|TRBJ2-5
TGTGCCAGCAGTGAAGCAAGAAGTCCAGAGACCCAGTACTTC
CASSEARSPETQYF
>17|TRBV11-3|NA|NA|TRBJ2-3
TGTGCCAGCAGCCCTGGGCGGATTCTCCCTAGCACAGATACGCAGTATTTT
CASSPGRILPSTDTQYF
>21|TRBV19|NA|NA|TRBJ2-1
TGTGCCAGTAGTATAGAAGGAGGCACTAGTAGGAGGGGGCGGTCCTACAATGAGCAGTTCTTC
CASSIEGGTSRRGRSYNEQFF
>15|TRBV18|TRBD2|NA|TRBJ2-1
TGTGCCAGCTCACCCGCCCTAGCGGGGGACAATGAGCAGTTCTTC
CASSPALAGDNEQFF
>16|TRBV27|TRBD2|NA|TRBJ2-5
TGTGCCAGCAGTTTTTCTAGCGGAAGACGCCAAGAGACCCAGTACTTC
CASSFSSGRRQETQYF
>13|TRBV28|NA|NA|TRBJ2-5
TGTGCCAGCAGTTTCCGACAGTTGGAGACCCAGTACTTC
CASSFRQLETQYF
>20|TRBV9|NA|NA|TRBJ1-2
TGTGCCAGCAGCGTATTTAGAAGGGGTCCTTTCCTCCCTAAAGGGTATGGCTACACCTTC
CASSVFRRGPFLPKGYGYTF
>15|TRBV5-1|NA|NA|TRBJ2-1
TGCGCCAGCAGCTTGGCGCAGCCCGGAAACAATGAGCAGTTCTTC
CASSLAQPGNNEQFF
>15|TRBV15|TRBD1|NA|TRBJ1-1
TGTGCCACCAGCAGAGCGGGGACAGGGGGCACTGAAGCTTTCTTT
CATSRAGTGGTEAFF
>15|TRBV2|NA|NA|TRBJ1-6
TGTGCCAGCAATCGGGGAGACACGTTAAATTCACCCCTCCACTTT
CASNRGDTLNSPLHF
>13|TRBV6-5|NA|NA|TRBJ1-1
TGTGCCAGCATGCGGCCGCCTACCGCTGAAGCTTTCTTT
CASMRPPTAEAFF
>17|TRBV18|TRBD2|NA|TRBJ2-3
TGTGCCAGCTCACCACCGGGACTAGCGGGAGTTTCAGATACGCAGTATTTT
CASSPPGLAGVSDTQYF
>18|TRBV7-7|TRBD1|few|TRBJ2-3
TGTGCCAGCAGCTTAGTGCCCGACAGGGGTGGTAGCACAGATACGCAGTATTTT
CASSLVPDRGGSTDTQYF
>18|TRBV19|TRBD1|NA|TRBJ1-2
TGTGCCAGTAGTGATACGCTACCGGGACAGGGGGTTGAATGGGGCTACACCTTC
CASSDTLPGQGVEWGYTF
>14|TRBV6-1|NA|NA|TRBJ2-5
TGTGCCAGCAGTGAAGTCCTAGGGTTAAAGACCCAGTACTTC
CASSEVLGLKTQYF
>16|TRBV5-6|NA|NA|TRBJ2-5
TGTGCCAGCAGCTCCCAAAATCAGCTTCTCCAAGAGACCCAGTACTTC
CASSSQNQLLQETQYF
>13|TRBV7-2|NA|NA|TRBJ2-7
TGTGCCAGCACCGCGCTGGGCCCCTACGAGCAGTACTTC
CASTALGPYEQYF
>14|TRBV7-2|TRBD2|once|TRBJ2-5
TGTGCCAGCAGCTTATTCGGGAGGGGGGAGACCCAGTACTTC
CASSLFGRGETQYF
>16|TRBV6-6|TRBD1|NA|TRBJ1-2
TGTGCCATCAGAGGGGACAGGTTTTCTGAAGACTATGGCTACACCTTC
CAIRGDRFSEDYGYTF
>14|TRBV6-5|TRBD1|NA|TRBJ1-2
TGTGCCAGCCGGCCTCGGGACAGGGGATATGGCTACACCTTC
CASRPRDRGYGYTF
>14|TRBV7-2|NA|once|TRBJ1-1
TGTGCCAGCAGCTTTGGGGATGGGGGCACTGAAGCTTTCTTT
CASSFGDGGTEAFF
>15|TRBV27|NA|NA|TRBJ2-5
TGTGCCAGCAGTTTATCCGCCGAACACTCGGAGACCCAGTACTTC
CASSLSAEHSETQYF
>12|TRBV21-1|NA|once|TRBJ1-2
TGTGCCAGCAGCAAAGGACATCGTGGCTACACCTTC
CASSKGHRGYTF
>15|TRBV6-1|NA|NA|TRBJ1-3
TGTGCCAGCAGTGTACTTGGGAGCTCTGGAAACACCATATATTTT
CASSVLGSSGNTIYF
>15|TRBV5-1|NA|NA|TRBJ1-4
TGCGCCAGCAGCTATTCGGGGAGGGGCAATGAAAAACTGTTTTTT
CASSYSGRGNEKLFF
>15|TRBV3-1/TRBV3-2|NA|NA|TRBJ1-1
TGTGCCAGCAGCCAAGGTCCAGGGGTGGCCACTGAAGCTTTCTTT
CASSQGPGVATEAFF
>14|TRBV2|TRBD1|medium-sized|TRBJ1-3
TGTGCCAGCAGTACAGGGGCAGGAGGAAACACCATATATTTT
CASSTGAGGNTIYF
>16|TRBV19|NA|few|TRBJ1-5
TGTGCCAGTAGACCGGGACAAGATCTTCCTCATCAGCCCCAGCATTTT
CASRPGQDLPHQPQHF
>17|TRBV14|NA|NA|TRBJ2-3
TGTGCCAGCAGCCAAGATCGCACAGCTCTGAGCACAGATACGCAGTATTTT
CASSQDRTALSTDTQYF
>16|TRBV14|TRBD2|NA|TRBJ2-1
TGTGCCAGCAGCCCAACTCAGACTAGCGGGACGAATGAGCAGTTCTTC
CASSPTQTSGTNEQFF
>15|TRBV19|TRBD1|NA|TRBJ1-5
TGTGCCAGTAGTATCCAAGACAGGGGAAGTCAGCCCCAGCATTTT
CASSIQDRGSQPQHF
>12|TRBV7-2|NA|NA|TRBJ1-1
TGTGCCAGCAGCTTACAGGGGACGATTGCTTTCTTT
CASSLQGTIAFF
>13|TRBV11-2|NA|few|TRBJ1-6
TGTGCCAGCAGCACCAATCCTGCCCCACCCCTCCACTTT
CASSTNPAPPLHF
>13|TRBV12-3/TRBV12-4|NA|NA|TRBJ1-4
TGTGCCAGCTGCCGGGGGCCCGGTGAAAAACTGTTTTTT
CASCRGPGEKLFF
>17|TRBV19|NA|few|TRBJ2-2
TGTGCCAGTAGGGTGCCCCTAGGGTTGGGAACGGCCGGGGAGCTGTTTTTT
CASRVPLGLGTAGELFF
>14|TRBV19|TRBD1|NA|TRBJ1-6
TGTGCCAGTAGTGGGGGACAGAATAATTCACCCCTCCACTTT
CASSGGQNNSPLHF
>15|TRBV2|TRBD1|NA|TRBJ2-5
TGTGCCAGCAGTGATTGGGGACAGTACCAAGAGACCCAGTACTTC
CASSDWGQYQETQYF
>15|TRBV19|TRBD1|NA|TRBJ2-7
TGTGCCAGTAGTTCCGCCGACAGGGAACCCTACGAGCAGTACTTC
CASSSADREPYEQYF
>12|TRBV28|NA|once|TRBJ2-7
TGTGCCAGCCTGGACAGTTCCTACGAGCAGTACTTC
CASLDSSYEQYF
>12|TRBV5-1|NA|NA|TRBJ2-1
TGCGCCAGCAGCCAGACCTACAATGAGCAGTTCTTC
CASSQTYNEQFF
>13|TRBV20-1|TRBD1|NA|TRBJ1-4
TGCAGTGCTAGTGGGACAGGGGACGAAAAACTGTTTTTT
CSASGTGDEKLFF
>16|TRBV29-1|NA|NA|TRBJ1-1
TGCAGCGTTGAGCACTCCCCTCTTCTTCTGAACACTGAAGCTTTCTTT
CSVEHSPLLLNTEAFF
>14|TRBV5-1|NA|once|TRBJ2-3
TGCGCCAGCAGCTTTGGGGGGCGCCCAGATACGCAGTATTTT
CASSFGGRPDTQYF
>15|TRBV4-1|NA|NA|TRBJ1-5
TGCGCCAGCAGCCAAGAAGTTACGGGAGATCAGCCCCAGCATTTT
CASSQEVTGDQPQHF
>15|TRBV2|TRBD2|NA|TRBJ2-3
TGTGCCAGCAGAGGGACTAGCGGGAGCACAGATACGCAGTATTTT
CASRGTSGSTDTQYF